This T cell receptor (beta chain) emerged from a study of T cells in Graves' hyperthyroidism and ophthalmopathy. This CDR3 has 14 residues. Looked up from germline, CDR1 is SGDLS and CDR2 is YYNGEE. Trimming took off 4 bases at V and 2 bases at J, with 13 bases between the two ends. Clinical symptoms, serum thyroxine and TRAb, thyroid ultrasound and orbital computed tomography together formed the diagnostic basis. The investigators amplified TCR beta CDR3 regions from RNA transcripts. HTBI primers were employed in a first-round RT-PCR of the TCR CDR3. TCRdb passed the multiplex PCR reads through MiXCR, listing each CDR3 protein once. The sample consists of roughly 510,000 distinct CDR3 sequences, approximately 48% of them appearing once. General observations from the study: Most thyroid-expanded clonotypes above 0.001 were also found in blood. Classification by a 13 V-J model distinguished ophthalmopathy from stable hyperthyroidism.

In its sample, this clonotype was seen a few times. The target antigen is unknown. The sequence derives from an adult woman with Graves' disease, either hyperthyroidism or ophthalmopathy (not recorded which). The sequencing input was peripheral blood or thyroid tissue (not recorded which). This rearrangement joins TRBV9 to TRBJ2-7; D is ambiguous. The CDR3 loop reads CASSNSDRTYEQYF. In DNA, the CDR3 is TGTGCCAGCAGCAACTCCGACCGAACCTACGAGCAGTACTTC.